This entry is about one T cell receptor (beta chain). The clone's antigen remains unknown. Base qualities are not provided; no much larger clone lies one nucleotide away. Data came from an Illumina HiSeq 2500. TCR beta libraries were prepared by quantitative 5'-RACE with molecular barcodes. As for the original processing: To identify disease-linked TCR variants, a new computational method was used, one built on a probabilistic model of VDJ rearrangement. Clones were called with MiXCR by TCRdb after fastp trimmed the public reads at Q25, and only in-frame beta chains were retained. When rows share a CDR3 protein, they turn into one entry using the most common DNA and genes. The V and J calls follow TCRdb's processing rather than the paper's. The sample records approximately 220,000 distinct CDR3 sequences, roughly 25% of which are singletons. Under 7% of the sample goes to the ten largest clones. Sequences MNHNS (CDR1) and SASEGT (CDR2) are obtained from the germline V gene. CDR3 length: 12 amino acids, cysteine to phenylalanine. The DNA shown is the 36-base CDR3, in frame from base 1. V lost 4 bases and J lost 7 bases; the stretch between them is 10 bases long.

The entry originates in a study of CD8 T cells in ankylosing spondylitis (TCRdb year 2017). Turning to the overall study: The study profiled T cell receptor beta repertoires in healthy donors and ankylosing spondylitis patients to find disease-linked TCR variants. In total, the full study cohort was made up of some 110 healthy donors and about two dozen ankylosing spondylitis patients. Peripheral blood was sampled, and synovial fluid was additionally collected from ankylosing spondylitis patients. What the work shows at the level of the full study, not this receptor alone: Some of the motif variants had been reported before in the synovial fluid and blood of reactive arthritis patients, a finding that suggests common disease-initiation mechanisms. The disease-linked clones had a CD8+ phenotype and were found at relatively low frequencies in peripheral blood. Blood from ankylosing spondylitis patients appeared to be characterized by a TCR beta motif composed of roughly eight highly homologous amino acid variants. According to the report, matched synovial fluid samples from ankylosing spondylitis patients were significantly enriched for the disease-linked clones.

The TCR originated in a male donor with ankylosing spondylitis or in good health (not recorded which). The V and J segments used are TRBV6-1 and TRBJ2-5; the D gene is not confidently resolved. The sample consisted of blood, either unsorted or a sorted T cell fraction (not recorded which). The DNA sequence follows: TGTGCCAGCAGTGGGGGATTAGGGACCCAGTACTTC. It codes for CASSGGLGTQYF.